Given below is one T cell receptor (beta chain) in context. Libraries were prepared by immunoSEQ multiplex PCR; TCRdb keeps only in-frame clonotypes and omits some of them. Of tens of thousands of clones in the sample, nearly 90% are singletons; the top ten hold less than 20%. The sample comes from a study of T cell responses to AZD1222 COVID-19 vaccine. The specimen was peripheral blood, collected on day 0 of AZD1222 vaccination. The TCR was taken from an adult in good health.

The DNA of the CDR3 is TGTGCCAGCAGTTGGGCTTTCAATGAGCAGTTCTTC. It yields the protein CASSWAFNEQFF. The V gene is TRBV6-2 or TRBV6-3, the J gene TRBJ2-1; D gene ambiguous. Germline CDR1 is MNHEY and CDR2 is SVGEGT. CDR3 size: 12 residues. V dropped 4 bases and J dropped 6 bases, with 7 bases sitting between them.